The next 30 T cell receptor beta chains were all read from a single sample in a study of control samples from healthy donors and cancer patients. Only in-frame clones appear in the TCRdb table, and some are missing; sequencing was by immunoSEQ multiplex PCR. The top ten clones hold under 2% of a sample with 100,000 to 150,000 clones, roughly 87% of them seen once. Sequencing was performed on blood. The receptors derive from a man aged 18 to 29 in good health.

Note on this clone: One end of the junction varies from germline; a read error may be responsible. The genes are TRBV18 and TRBJ1-2; D gene uncertain. Germline V gene sequence: CDR1 KGHSH, CDR2 LQKENI. The CDR3 consists of 12 residues. As DNA, the CDR3 is TGTGCCAGCTCACCAGCTGACGAGGCCTATGCCTTC. It encodes CASSPADEAYAF.

V is TRBV9 and J is TRBJ1-4; D may be TRBD1 (6 bases). This CDR3 has 14 amino acids. The germline V gene encodes CDR1 SGDLS and CDR2 YYNGEE. V lost 4 bases, J lost 6 bases, and 13 bases lay in between. The CDR3 spells CASSPRGADEKLFF. Here the CDR3 DNA reads TGTGCCAGCAGCCCTAGGGGGGCAGATGAAAAACTGTTTTTT.

V is TRBV21-1 and J is TRBJ1-3. TRBV21-1 is reported as a pseudogene. The CDR3 is 15 amino acids. In DNA form, the CDR3 reads TGTGCCAGCAGCAAAGACTTACCTTTTGGAAACACCATATATTTT. Residues: CASSKDLPFGNTIYF.

This clone was seen once. This chain links TRBV6-5 with TRBJ2-1; a weak D match, TRBD2 (7 bases). Germline V lookup: CDR1 MNHEY, CDR2 SVGAGI. V was trimmed by 5 bases and J by 8 bases, leaving 13 bases between them. The CDR3 has 13 amino acids. This CDR3 is CASSRWRGHEQFF. CDR3 sequence (DNA): TGTGCCAGCAGTCGGTGGCGGGGGCATGAGCAGTTCTTC.

V is TRBV6-4 and J is TRBJ2-2; 7 nucleotides agree with TRBD2. Trimming took 0 bases from V and 6 from J; bases not matched to a gene: 4. This CDR3 region has 15 residues. Per germline, CDR1 MRHNA and CDR2 SNTAGT. CDR3 loop: CASSDSSRGAGELFF. For the CDR3, the DNA is TGTGCCAGCAGTGACTCGAGTCGGGGGGCCGGGGAGCTGTTTTTT.

The gene calls are TRBV7-2 and TRBJ2-7; TRBD2 agrees at 11 bases. J was trimmed by 2 bases and V by 1 base; bases with no gene match: 4. Germline CDR1 reads SGHTA; CDR2 reads FQGNSA. CDR3 length: 16 residues. The CDR3 DNA is TGTGCCAGCAGCTTAGAGTCTAGCGGGGGGACCTACGAGCAGTACTTC. Its translation: CASSLESSGGTYEQYF.

This clone is a singleton in its sample. The chain carries TRBV18 and TRBJ2-1; TRBD1 aligns across 7 bases. This CDR3 has 14 amino acids. CDR1 and CDR2 from the germline V gene are KGHSH and LQKENI. V trimming: 6 bases; J trimming: 5 bases; junction bases outside the gene matches: 7. Here the CDR3 reads CASSQGGPDNEQFF. CDR3 bases: TGTGCCAGCTCCCAAGGGGGCCCGGACAATGAGCAGTTCTTC.

This clone was observed a single time. This chain connects TRBV5-1 to TRBJ2-1; D is ambiguous. CDR3 length: 15 amino acids. Trimming took 0 bases from V and 6 from J, leaving 13 bases between them. Germline assignment: CDR1 SGHRS and CDR2 YFSETQ. The CDR3 loop reads CASSLESSWGNEQFF. CDR3 nucleotide sequence: TGCGCCAGCAGCTTGGAGTCTAGTTGGGGCAATGAGCAGTTCTTC.

The V call is TRBV14, the J call TRBJ2-1; 9 nucleotides align to TRBD2. The germline CDR1 and CDR2 sequences are SGHDN and FVKESK. V dropped 5 bases and J dropped 8; count of bases not matched to a gene: 10. The CDR3 is made up of 15 amino acids. CDR3 nucleotides: TGTGCCAGCAGCAGCAGGGGACTAGCTGTGGATGAGCAGTTCTTC. This sequence encodes CASSSRGLAVDEQFF.

J is TRBJ2-6 and V is TRBV7-8, with D possibly TRBD1 on 6 matching bases. The germline V gene encodes CDR1 SGHVS and CDR2 FQNEAQ. V dropped 2 bases and J dropped 0 bases, with 11 bases sitting between them. This CDR3 is 17 amino acids long. The DNA of the CDR3 is TGTGCCAGCAGCTTAACACAGGGCCTCTCTGGGGCCAACGTCCTGACTTTC. Translated: CASSLTQGLSGANVLTF.

The chain combines TRBV19 with TRBJ1-2, with 7 bases aligning to TRBD1. The J segment lost 8 bases and the V segment lost 7 bases, leaving 7 bases of the junction unmatched. Germline CDR1 is LNHDA and CDR2 is SQIVND (reference sequence). The CDR3 loop spans 12 amino acids. CDR3 coding DNA: TGTGCCAGTACTACAGGGGACAAGGGCTACACCTTC. Its translation: CASTTGDKGYTF.

The chain uses TRBV7-2 and TRBJ2-7, with 11 bases identical to TRBD2. CDR1 SGHTA and CDR2 FQGNSA come from the germline V gene. The CDR3 runs 15 residues. Unmatched junction bases numbered 3, after V lost 1 base and J lost 4 bases. CDR3 loop: CASSLGLAGKYEQYF. The CDR3 nucleotides read TGTGCCAGCAGCTTAGGACTAGCGGGGAAATACGAGCAGTACTTC.

The chain has TRBV7-9 and TRBJ2-3, with 7 bases fitting TRBD1. There are 15 residues in the CDR3. Germline V gene sequence: CDR1 SEHNR, CDR2 FQNEAQ (reference sequence). The V segment lost 4 bases and the J segment 6 bases; nucleotides outside the gene matches: 10. For the CDR3, the DNA is TGTGCCAGCAGCTCGGGACAGCTTTATATCGATACGCAGTATTTT. Protein: CASSSGQLYIDTQYF. Filled out from reference TRBV7-9 and TRBJ2-3, the complete variable domain reads DTGVSQNPRHKITKRGQNVTFRCDPISEHNRLYWYRQTLGQGPEFLTYFQNEAQLEKSRLLSDRFSAERPKGSFSTLEIQRTEQGDSAMYLCASSSGQLYIDTQYFGPGTRLTVL.

This chain links TRBV6-5 with TRBJ1-1; D remains ambiguous. Looked up from germline, CDR1 is MNHEY and CDR2 is SVGAGI. The CDR3 consists of 15 residues. Trimming cost V 6 bases and J 3 bases, with 17 bases left between them. The CDR3 spells CASSLNQGRHTEAFF. The CDR3 bases are TGTGCCAGCAGCCTAAACCAAGGACGGCACACTGAAGCTTTCTTT.

The sample holds a few counts of this clone. The chain carries TRBV5-1 and TRBJ1-1, with D possibly matching TRBD1 (6 bases). CDR3 length: 13 residues. Germline V gene data show CDR1 as SGHRS and CDR2 as YFSETQ. With 3 bases removed from V and 6 bases from J, the gap between germline ends came to 12 bases. In DNA form, the CDR3 reads TGCGCCAGCAGCTCAACAGGGATCCCTGAAGCTTTCTTT. Its translation is CASSSTGIPEAFF.

This chain joins TRBV5-6 and TRBJ2-2; D is perhaps TRBD1 or TRBD2 (5 bases each). CDR1 SGHDT and CDR2 YYEEEE come from the germline V gene. Trimming cost V 0 bases and J 4 bases, with 13 bases left between them. CDR3 length: 16 amino acids. CDR3 residues: CASSLGGGQGTGELFF. CDR3 DNA sequence: TGTGCCAGCAGCTTGGGGGGCGGGCAGGGCACCGGGGAGCTGTTTTTT.

This clone was seen a single time. The genes are TRBV6-4 and TRBJ2-2; TRBD2 matches at 7 bases. Germline V lookup: CDR1 MRHNA, CDR2 SNTAGT. CDR3 length: 15 amino acids. Trimming took 5 bases from V and 3 from J; bases not matched to a gene: 6. CDR3 coding DNA: TGTGCCAGCAGTAGGACGGCGGGGGACACCGGGGAGCTGTTTTTT. Its protein product is CASSRTAGDTGELFF.

This chain links TRBV6-1 with TRBJ2-4; D gene uncertain. Germline V CDR1 and CDR2: MNHNS, SASEGT. The V end was cut by 2 bases, the J end by 3 bases, with 14 bases between. The CDR3 runs to 16 residues. CDR3 sequence reads: CASSELKGRVKNIQYF. The CDR3 DNA reads as TGTGCCAGCAGTGAACTAAAGGGAAGGGTCAAAAACATTCAGTACTTC.

V usage is TRBV25-1 and J usage is TRBJ2-5, with a weak D call TRBD1 (5 bases). V shed 1 base and J shed 5 bases, with 14 bases lying between them. The CDR3 runs to 15 residues. Germline V lookup: CDR1 MGHDK, CDR2 SYGVNS. The CDR3 region has the DNA TGTGCCAGCAGTGAATCTAGGGGCTTCGGGGAGACCCAGTACTTC. Translated: CASSESRGFGETQYF.

The gene calls are TRBV10-3 and TRBJ1-6; D is unclear. The germline CDR1 and CDR2 sequences are ENHRY and SYGVKD. The CDR3 consists of 12 residues. V lost 6 bases to trimming and J lost 8 bases, with 8 bases between them. CDR3 DNA: TGTGCCATCAGGAGGGAAGATTCACCCCTCCACTTT. As protein: CAIRREDSPLHF.

The CDR3 protein is CASSATGIGTDTQYF. In nucleotides, the CDR3 is TGTGCCAGCAGTGCCACCGGAATAGGCACAGATACGCAGTATTTT. The V call is TRBV11-2, the J call TRBJ2-3; no firm D call. Per the germline V gene, CDR1 is SGHAT and CDR2 is FQNNGV. V lost 6 bases and J lost 1, with 14 bases in between. The CDR3 is 15 residues long.

The gene calls are TRBV7-8 and TRBJ1-2; weak D call: TRBD1 (5 bases). Trimming shortened V by 4 bases and J by 3 bases, and 9 bases separated the two germline ends. This CDR3 spans 13 amino acids. Looked up from germline, CDR1 is SGHVS and CDR2 is FQNEAQ. CDR3 in amino acids: CASSSGGDYGYTF. CDR3 DNA: TGTGCCAGCAGCTCGGGAGGGGACTATGGCTACACCTTC.

The chain links TRBV27 to TRBJ2-1; D unresolved. The CDR3 length is 11 residues. Trimming stripped 6 bases from V and 10 bases from J, with 10 bases between. Germline CDR1 reads MNHEY; CDR2 reads SMNVEV (reference sequence). This CDR3 reads CASRGKKEQFF. The CDR3 nucleotides read TGTGCCAGCAGGGGAAAAAAAGAGCAGTTCTTC.

The table lists this clone with a count of one. The rearrangement uses TRBV7-3 and TRBJ1-6; possibly TRBD1 for D (5 bases). The CDR3 consists of 16 residues. CDR1 and CDR2 from the germline V gene are SGHTA and FQGTGA. V was trimmed by 1 base and J by 6 bases, leaving 13 bases between them. In DNA form, the CDR3 reads TGTGCCAGCAGCTTAATTTCCGGGACCGGTAATTCACCCCTCCACTTT. Encoded protein: CASSLISGTGNSPLHF.

This clone was recorded once. The chain joins TRBV5-4 to TRBJ2-7; 9 bases line up with TRBD1. CDR1 and CDR2 (germline): SGHNT, YYREEE (reference sequence). The CDR3 runs 15 residues. V lost 3 bases to trimming and J lost 5 bases; unmatched junction nucleotides: 9. Here the CDR3 reads CASSYLQGANNEQYF. For the CDR3, the DNA is TGTGCCAGCAGCTACCTACAGGGGGCTAACAACGAGCAGTACTTC.

V usage is TRBV6-5 and J usage is TRBJ1-2, with a weak D call TRBD1 (5 bases). There are 13 residues in the CDR3. Trimming took off 6 bases at V and 2 bases at J, with 10 bases between the two ends. The V gene's germline CDR1 is MNHEY and CDR2 SVGAGI. The CDR3, as DNA: TGTGCCAGCAGCTCCAGGGAAAACTATGGCTACACCTTC. Protein product: CASSSRENYGYTF.

The V gene is TRBV29-1, the J gene TRBJ1-1; D unclear. Per germline, CDR1 SQVTM and CDR2 ANQGSEA. The CDR3 has 13 amino acids. The V gene lost 6 bases and the J gene lost 1 base, with 12 bases spanning the gap. The CDR3 sequence: CSVAPVGNTEAFF. The CDR3 DNA reads TGCAGCGTCGCCCCGGTAGGGAACACTGAAGCTTTCTTT.

V gene TRBV5-6 combines with J gene TRBJ2-7, with D maybe TRBD1 (5 bases). Per germline, CDR1 SGHDT and CDR2 YYEEEE. The CDR3 has 13 amino acids. V was shortened by 2 bases and J by 5 bases, with 11 bases between the two germline ends. CDR3 in DNA: TGTGCCAGCAGCTTAGCAAGGGGCCACGAGCAGTACTTC. Translated: CASSLARGHEQYF.

This chain joins TRBV27 and TRBJ1-4; tentative D call: TRBD1 (6 bases). Germline loops: CDR1 MNHEY, CDR2 SMNVEV (reference sequence). Trimming removed 6 bases from V and 8 bases from J, with 16 bases in between. The CDR3 covers 14 residues. CDR3 sequence (DNA): TGTGCCAGCAGCCAACGACCGAGGGGGGAAAAACTGTTTTTT. Translation: CASSQRPRGEKLFF. The entire variable domain, with the rest obtained from reference TRBV27 and TRBJ1-4, is as follows: EAQVTQNPRYLITVTGKKLTVTCSQNMNHEYMSWYRQDPGLGLRQIYYSMNVEVTDKGDVPEGYKVSRKEKRNFPLILESPSPNQTSLYFCASSQRPRGEKLFFGSGTQLSVL.

The chain has TRBV2 and TRBJ1-2; D might be TRBD1 (5 bases). V was trimmed by 7 bases and J by 2 bases, leaving 8 bases between them. From germline, CDR1 is SNHLY and CDR2 FYNNEI. The length of the CDR3 is 12 residues. The CDR3 region has the DNA TGTGCCAGCAACCAGGGAAACTATGGCTACACCTTC. It translates to CASNQGNYGYTF.